Listed here are 30 T cell receptor beta chains from one sample, sequenced in a study of tumor-infiltrating lymphocytes in primary liver carcinoma (dated 2017 in TCRdb). TRIzol reagent was used to extract blood RNA from unsorted whole blood, while the DNeasy Blood & Tissue kit provided the germline DNA. Sequencing took place on an Illumina HiSeq 2500. Starting from roughly 540 ng total RNA, TCRbeta-specific cDNA was produced by reverse transcription with a constant-region primer and ProtoScript II reverse transcriptase. TCRbeta libraries were built with three nested multiplex PCR rounds, a slightly modified ARM-PCR procedure. Each of the first two PCR rounds ran for approximately 9 cycles using multiplex TRBV1-TRBV30 forward primers together with a Cbeta reverse primer. The public reads were reanalyzed by TCRdb: fastp trimming at Q25, MiXCR alignment, in-frame beta chains only. Every CDR3 protein is listed once, alongside the most common genes and DNA of its rows. Across this sample there are fewer than 350,000 distinct CDR3 sequences, with 65% seen only once. The top ten hold about 8.4% of the sample.

Sequenced input: peripheral blood. Source of these receptors: a man aged 35 to 55 with primary liver carcinoma and hepatitis B virus infection.

In the case of this clonotype: The junction shows a germline mismatch at one end, possibly a read error. The chain has TRBV4-3 and TRBJ1-6, with unresolved D. Germline V lookup: CDR1 LGHNA, CDR2 YSLEER. CDR3 length: 16 amino acids. CDR3 protein: CVSTSGRGSYNSPLHF. The DNA of the CDR3 is TGCGTCAGCACCTCGGGCCGGGGCTCCTATAATTCACCCCTCCACTTT.

J is TRBJ2-7 and V is TRBV7-9, with D maybe TRBD1 (6 bases). The V and J ends lost 6 bases and 2 bases respectively, with 14 bases between them. This CDR3 has 14 amino acids. Germline assignment: CDR1 SEHNR and CDR2 FQNEAQ (reference sequence). CDR3 sequence (DNA): TGTGCCAGCAGGGGGGCGGACGCCGCCTACGAGCAGTACTTC. Amino acids: CASRGADAAYEQYF. Full variable domain (remainder filled in from reference TRBV7-9 and TRBJ2-7): DTGVSQNPRHKITKRGQNVTFRCDPISEHNRLYWYRQTLGQGPEFLTYFQNEAQLEKSRLLSDRFSAERPKGSFSTLEIQRTEQGDSAMYLCASRGADAAYEQYFGPGTRLTVT.

This clonotype was counted between two and nine times. This rearrangement joins TRBV5-1 to TRBJ1-1; D remains ambiguous. The CDR3 runs 12 residues. CDR1 is SGHRS, CDR2 YFSETQ, per germline. Trimming cost V 0 bases and J 3 bases, with 3 bases left between them. In DNA form, the CDR3 reads TGCGCCAGCAGCTTGGGGGACACTGAAGCTTTCTTT. Protein: CASSLGDTEAFF.

V and J are TRBV30 and TRBJ2-3; 14 nucleotides align to TRBD2. The junction had 3 bases not matched to a gene; V was cut back by 4 bases and J by 3 bases. Per germline, CDR1 GTSNPN and CDR2 SVGIG (reference sequence). The CDR3 totals 15 residues. In DNA, the CDR3 is TGTGCCTGGACGGGACTAGCGGGAGTAACAGATACGCAGTATTTT. Its protein product is CAWTGLAGVTDTQYF. The full variable domain, rest sourced from reference TRBV30 and TRBJ2-3, is SQTIHQWPATLVQPVGSPLSLECTVEGTSNPNLYWYRQAAGRGLQLLFYSVGIGQISSEVPQNLSASRPQDRQFILSSKKLLLSDSGFYLCAWTGLAGVTDTQYFGPGTRLTVL.

A remark on this clonotype: This may be a read error: a much more frequent sequence differs by one nucleotide. The V call is TRBV5-1, the J call TRBJ1-5; 9 bases match TRBD1. The CDR3 loop spans 15 amino acids. Germline lookup yields CDR1 SGHRS and CDR2 YFSETQ. CDR3 amino acids: CAGSVGTGSNQPQHF. In nucleotides, the CDR3 is TGCGCCGGCAGCGTCGGGACAGGGAGCAATCAGCCCCAGCATTTT.

Worth noting for this clonotype: Since a much larger clone is just one base distant, this may be a read error. V gene TRBV4-3 combines with J gene TRBJ1-1; D is ambiguous. The CDR3 contains 15 residues. Looked up from germline, CDR1 is LGHNA and CDR2 is YSLEER. V gave up 0 bases and J gave up 7 bases, with 15 bases separating them. CDR3 sequence (DNA): TGCGCCAGCAGCCAAGAGACCACTTCCACGGGTGAAGCTTTCTTT. The encoded protein is CASSQETTSTGEAFF.

A word on this clonotype: The CDR3 end shows no conserved phenylalanine or tryptophan, and so a read error is likely. The chain uses TRBV6-2 or TRBV6-3 and TRBJ2-1, with 7 bases that match TRBD2. The CDR3 extends over 17 amino acids. With V trimmed by 7 bases and J by 1 base, 13 bases remained unmatched. Germline V gives CDR1 MNHEY, CDR2 SVGEGT. CDR3 sequence: CASILGTAGASYNEQFL. CDR3 in DNA: TGTGCCAGCATTCTGGGGACGGCGGGAGCATCCTACAATGAGCAGTTCTTA.

The rearrangement joins TRBV7-3 to TRBJ2-7; 7 bases align to TRBD1. Germline trimming cut 2 bases from V and 6 bases from J; bases unmatched to any gene: 7. The CDR3 has 14 residues. CDR1 and CDR2 (germline): SGHTA, FQGTGA. The CDR3 loop reads CASSLDRASGEQYF. The CDR3 DNA follows: TGTGCCAGCAGCTTAGACAGGGCGAGTGGCGAGCAGTACTTC.

The chain combines TRBV7-8 with TRBJ1-3; 8 bases align to TRBD1. This CDR3 is 14 amino acids long. Germline loops: CDR1 SGHVS, CDR2 FQNEAQ. The trim removed 3 bases at V and 4 bases at J, leaving 2 bases unmatched. The CDR3 region has the DNA TGTGCCAGCAGCTTCTCAGGGGGCGGAAACACCATATATTTT. It is translated as CASSFSGGGNTIYF.

This clonotype has just one count. The chain has TRBV11-2 and TRBJ1-2; D gene ambiguous. V dropped 5 bases and J dropped 3 bases, with 13 bases sitting between them. CDR1 is SGHAT and CDR2 is FQNNGV in the germline V gene. The CDR3 is 14 amino acids. CDR3 bases: TGTGCCAGCAGCGGTAGGCGTTTGGACTATGGCTACACCTTC. Translation: CASSGRRLDYGYTF.

This clonotype showed up many times. Germline is not matched at one junction end, which may reflect a read error. The chain carries TRBV29-1 and TRBJ1-1; D possibly corresponds to TRBD1 (6 bases). The germline gives CDR1 SQVTM, CDR2 ANQGSEA. The CDR3 is 13 amino acids. The CDR3, as DNA: TGCAGCGCTGAACGGGGGCAAAACACTGAAGCTTTCTTT. This encodes CSAERGQNTEAFF.

Turning to this clonotype: At one end the junction does not follow the germline gene, possibly because of a read error. The chain joins TRBV6-5 to TRBJ2-3; D remains unclear. Germline V CDR1 and CDR2: MNHEY, SVGAGI. The CDR3 runs to 14 residues. CDR3 coding DNA: TGTGCCAGCAGTTACACAGACTTCACAGATACACAGTATTTT. It specifies CASSYTDFTDTQYF.

On this clonotype itself: This may come from a read error, since a much larger clone is one base off. The chain recombines TRBV6-1 with TRBJ2-4, with 7 nucleotides matching TRBD1. The CDR3 is 13 residues long. The germline V gene encodes CDR1 MNHNS and CDR2 SASEGT. V shed 7 bases, J shed 2 bases, and the junction held 2 bases outside the gene matches. CDR3 sequence (DNA): TGTGCCAGCAAGGGACAGACCAAAAACATTCAGTACTTC. This sequence encodes CASKGQTKNIQYF.

Concerning this clonotype: A read error may be the cause here, since a much bigger clone is one base away. The chain links TRBV6-2 or TRBV6-3 to TRBJ2-3; D unclear. V dropped 3 bases and J dropped 6 bases, with 4 bases sitting between them. This CDR3 spans 11 amino acids. CDR1 is MNHEY, CDR2 SVGEGT, per germline. CDR3 nucleotides: TGTGCCAGCAGTTATATGGATACGCAGTATTTT. Amino acids: CASSYMDTQYF.

Notes on this clonotype: This may arise from a read error, as a much more abundant clone is one base away. The chain uses TRBV6-1 and TRBJ1-1; unclear D gene. Germline V gene lookup returns CDR1 MNHNS and CDR2 SASEGT. This CDR3 has 15 residues. CDR3: CAISAGRFRNTEAFF. CDR3 DNA: TGTGCCATCAGTGCTGGCCGATTTCGGAACACTGAAGCTTTCTTT.

The CDR3 nucleotides read TGTGCCTACAGCCCTCTGACGGCGGGGGGTAATGAAAAACTGTTTTTT. Translating it yields CAYSPLTAGGNEKLFF. The chain joins TRBV7-9 to TRBJ1-4; tentatively, D is TRBD1 (5 bases). The length of the CDR3 is 16 residues. Trimming took off 11 bases at V and 4 bases at J, with 23 bases between the two ends. The germline CDR1 and CDR2 sequences are SEHNR and FQNEAQ (reference sequence).

For this clonotype: At one end, the junction sequence differs from germline, possibly due to a read error. The CDR3 protein is CASGQLPGQGVEGTQYF. For the CDR3, the DNA is TGCGCCAGCGGCCAATTACCGGGACAGGGGGTTGAAGGGACCCAGTACTTC. This chain links TRBV4-3 with TRBJ2-5; 11 bases agree with TRBD1. The CDR3 length is 17 residues. Germline CDR1 LGHNA, CDR2 YSLEER.

This clonotype was seen a few times. No conserved phenylalanine or tryptophan ends this CDR3, so it is likely a read error. Because the CDR3's place on the DNA is in doubt, the DNA is left out and the CDR3 is given as listed by TCRdb. The rearrangement joins TRBV11-2 to TRBJ1-6; the D call TRBD1 from the table was never checked on the DNA. The CDR3 extends over 15 residues, inclusive of both ends. Germline V gene data show CDR1 as SGHAT and CDR2 as FQNNGV. Here the CDR3 reads CASSRTGVDNSPLHL.

CDR3 sequence reads: CASSWGGLDTQYF. CDR3 sequence (DNA): TGTGCCAGCAGCTGGGGGGGGCTAGACACCCAGTACTTC. The chain is built from TRBV7-3 and TRBJ2-5; tentative D call: TRBD2 (7 bases). CDR1 SGHTA and CDR2 FQGTGA come from the germline V gene. The CDR3 length is 13 residues. The ends were cut back, 4 bases at V and 8 bases at J, with 14 bases in the middle.

The chain employs TRBV28 and TRBJ2-1; weak D call: TRBD2 (5 bases). The germline CDR1 and CDR2 sequences are MDHEN and SYDVKM. With 6 bases removed from V and 3 bases from J, the gap between germline ends came to 15 bases. The CDR3 is made up of 15 amino acids. The CDR3 region has the DNA TGTGCCAGCAGCCTCCCCCGACGGGACTACAATGAGCAGTTCTTC. Encoded protein: CASSLPRRDYNEQFF.

A note on this clonotype: With a much larger clone just one base away, this may be a read error. The chain combines TRBV6-1 with TRBJ1-1; D is undetermined. Germline V gene data show CDR1 as MNHNS and CDR2 as SASEGT. The CDR3 contains 15 residues. Trimming left V 5 bases short and J 6 bases short, with 19 bases between. The CDR3 protein is CASSSLLVVGAEAFF. The CDR3 nucleotides are TGTGCCAGCAGTTCACTTCTGGTGGTAGGAGCTGAAGCTTTCTTT.

This chain uses TRBV28 with TRBJ1-1; D perhaps matches TRBD1 (5 bases). Germline CDR1 MDHEN, CDR2 SYDVKM. CDR3 length equals 15 residues. Trimming pared 6 bases from V and 6 bases from J, leaving 20 bases between. The CDR3 region has the DNA TGTGCCAGCAGAGGATCCACGGGGGGTAAAGCTGAAGCTTTCTTT. It specifies CASRGSTGGKAEAFF.

This chain joins TRBV5-1 and TRBJ2-7; 8 nucleotides align to TRBD2. With 4 bases clipped from V and 4 bases from J, the junction kept 10 bases outside the gene matches. Germline V gene sequence: CDR1 SGHRS, CDR2 YFSETQ. CDR3 size: 15 residues. The CDR3, as DNA: TGCGCCAGCAGCCCTGTCGGTAGCGGGACTTACGAGCAGTACTTC. It yields the protein CASSPVGSGTYEQYF.

The chain links TRBV7-3 to TRBJ2-1, with TRBD1 as a possible D gene (5 bases). Between the trimmed V and J ends, which lost 2 bases and 0 bases, there was a span of 8 bases. The CDR3 spans 15 residues. Germline loops: CDR1 SGHTA, CDR2 FQGTGA. The CDR3 nucleotides are TGTGCCAGCAGCTTATCTAGGGGCTCCTACAATGAGCAGTTCTTC. Its translation is CASSLSRGSYNEQFF.

Many counts were recorded for this clonotype. Mismatch with germline at one junction end may stem from a read error. The chain is built from TRBV4-2 and TRBJ1-2; D might be TRBD1 (6 bases). Germline values: CDR1 LGHNA, CDR2 YNFKEQ. This CDR3 comprises 17 residues. CDR3 region: CASSEEGGTKLNYGYTF. CDR3 nucleotide sequence: TGTGCCAGCAGCGAAGAAGGGGGGACTAAGCTAAACTATGGCTACACCTTC.

The CDR3 DNA sequence: TGTGCCTGGAGGTCCAGGGGAGGGAATCAGCCCCAGCATTTT. This translates into CAWRSRGGNQPQHF. J is TRBJ1-5 and V is TRBV30, with D perhaps TRBD1 (6 bases). Trimming cost V 3 bases and J 4 bases, with 13 bases left between them. The CDR3 has 14 amino acids. Germline V gene data show CDR1 as GTSNPN and CDR2 as SVGIG (reference sequence).

V gene TRBV7-2 combines with J gene TRBJ2-5; tentatively, D is TRBD1 (6 bases). V was cut by 3 bases and J by 0 bases, with 14 bases left in between. The CDR3 has 16 residues. The germline V gene encodes CDR1 SGHTA and CDR2 FQGNSA. CDR3: CASSFHQGYDQETQYF. CDR3 coding DNA: TGTGCCAGCAGCTTTCATCAGGGGTACGACCAAGAGACCCAGTACTTC.

V usage is TRBV5-4 and J usage is TRBJ2-5; tentatively, D is TRBD1 (7 bases). This CDR3 is 14 amino acids long. Germline V gene data show CDR1 as SGHNT and CDR2 as YYREEE (reference sequence). Trimming cost V 4 bases and J 2 bases, with 12 bases left between them. CDR3 nucleotide sequence: TGTGCCAGCAGCCGGGGGACAGATCAAGAGACCCAGTACTTC. The encoded protein is CASSRGTDQETQYF.

A remark on this clonotype: Possible read error: a much larger clone is one base away. V is TRBV4-3 and J is TRBJ2-1, with TRBD1 matching 7 bases. The CDR3 is 16 amino acids. The germline V gene has CDR1 LGHNA and CDR2 YSLEER. Unmatched junction bases numbered 5, after V lost 0 bases and J lost 3 bases. CDR3 residues: CASSQEPGQLYNEQFF. CDR3 bases: TGCGCCAGCAGCCAAGAACCGGGACAGCTCTACAATGAGCAGTTCTTC.

Concerning this clonotype: A much larger clone differs by one base, so this may be a read error. The rearrangement joins TRBV11-3 to TRBJ1-1; D remains unclear. The CDR3 extends over 13 amino acids. Germline V gene data show CDR1 as SGHNT and CDR2 as YENEEA. CDR3 in DNA: TGTGCCAGCAGCTTAAGGAGGAACACTGGAGCTTTCTTT. Amino acids: CASSLRRNTGAFF.